This record looks at one T cell receptor beta chain sequence and its context. These data are taken from a study of cytomegalovirus exposure and HLA in healthy donors. Study context: Later, an analysis reported that the 100 to 150 validation repertoires had used the same platform as the approximately 630 first-cohort repertoires.

J gave up 11 bases and V 2 bases, and 12 bases lay outside the gene matches. Per the germline V gene, CDR1 is WSHSY and CDR2 is SAAADI. The CDR3 length is 15 residues. Some clones are missing from TCRdb's copy, which holds only in-frame ones; the method was immunoSEQ multiplex PCR. The sample lists about 63,000 clones; 80% to 90% were seen once. The sample comprised PBMCs. The V call is TRBV10-2, the J call TRBJ1-5, with 7 bases matching TRBD1. The clonotype originates from a woman aged 18-29 years in good health and CMV-seronegative. Here the CDR3 DNA reads TGCGCCAGCAGTGAGACCTCGACAGGGTCAGGGTCCCAGCATTTT. The encoded protein is CASSETSTGSGSQHF.